The rows below give T cell receptor beta chains drawn from one sample of a study of post-analysis software for immune sequencing data. In TCRdb, the PCR reads were re-called with MiXCR into one record per CDR3 protein. The sample shows about 540,000 distinct CDR3 sequences, under 40% of them seen only once. The sample comprised blood. The receptors were sampled from a girl aged 2-17 years with multiple sclerosis. Each CDR3 is given with its conserved first and last residue. The D gene is left open where the match is weak. Clone size is shown for a subset of rows, as once, few, many or a class of expanded clone.

V gene	J gene	clone size	D gene	CDR3 DNA	CDR3 protein
TRBV7-6	TRBJ2-7	-	TRBD1	TGTGCCAGCAGCTTGGGGACAGTCGCCTACGAGCAGTACTTC	CASSLGTVAYEQYF
TRBV5-1	TRBJ1-6	-	-	TGCGCCAGCAGCTTGGGACGGACTAATAATTCACCCCCCCACTTT	CASSLGRTNNSPPHF
TRBV4-1	TRBJ2-7	-	-	TGCGCCAGCAGCCAAGAACCGGGGTCCTACGAGCAGTACTTC	CASSQEPGSYEQYF
TRBV20-1	TRBJ2-2	few	-	TGCAGTGCCCGGAGCCTCGACGCAAACACCGGGGAGCTGTTTTTT	CSARSLDANTGELFF
TRBV10-3	TRBJ2-7	many	-	TGTGCCATCGGCGAACACTACGAGCAGTACTTC	CAIGEHYEQYF
TRBV7-7	TRBJ2-7	few	-	TGTGCTAGCAGCCCCCGAATGGGGGCCTACGAGCAGTACTTC	CASSPRMGAYEQYF
TRBV12-3/TRBV12-4	TRBJ1-2	-	-	TGTGCCAGCTCCCCGGACAGCCATGGCTACACCTTC	CASSPDSHGYTF
TRBV2	TRBJ2-6	-	-	TGTGCCAGCCAGAAGGCTGGGGCCAACGTCCTGACTTTC	CASQKAGANVLTF
TRBV7-8	TRBJ2-5	few	-	TGTGCCAGCAGCACTCGGGACTTCCTAGGAGAGACCCAGTACTTC	CASSTRDFLGETQYF
TRBV24-1	TRBJ2-7	-	-	TGTGCCACCAGTGATCCCCTTTCTGGTCCGCTGAATCCCTACGAGCAGTACTTC	CATSDPLSGPLNPYEQYF
TRBV6-5	TRBJ1-1	-	TRBD1	TGTGCCAGCAGTTTACCGGACAGGGTGAACACTGAAGCTTTCTTT	CASSLPDRVNTEAFF
TRBV20-1	TRBJ1-2	few	-	TGCAGTGCTAGACACAGGATGATTGGCTACACCTTC	CSARHRMIGYTF
TRBV29-1	TRBJ2-5	few	TRBD2	TGCAGCGTGATTGTCGGACCGGGGGGGACCCAGTACTTC	CSVIVGPGGTQYF
TRBV15	TRBJ2-3	-	TRBD2	TGTGCCACCAGCAGAGATCTCGCGGGGGTCACAGATACGCAGTATTTT	CATSRDLAGVTDTQYF
TRBV3-1	TRBJ2-3	-	-	TGTGCCAGCAGCCAAGTACCAGAAAACACAGATACGCAGTATTTT	CASSQVPENTDTQYF
TRBV5-1	TRBJ2-7	many	-	TGCGCCAGCAGCTTGGATCGGGACACTTCCTACGAGCAGTACTTC	CASSLDRDTSYEQYF
TRBV5-5	TRBJ1-5	-	TRBD1	TGTGCCAGCAGCTGGACTCCGGGACAGGGGGTAGGTCAGCCCCAGCATTTT	CASSWTPGQGVGQPQHF
TRBV6-1	TRBJ2-5	-	-	TGTGCCAGCAGGGGACCCTACCAAGAGACCCAGTACTTC	CASRGPYQETQYF
TRBV7-3	TRBJ2-1	-	TRBD1	TGTGCCAGCAGCCCGACAGGGGGCGCCTACGATGAGCAGTTCTTC	CASSPTGGAYDEQFF
TRBV10-3	TRBJ2-5	few	TRBD2	TGTGCCATCAGTGAGTACCCCCTAGCGGGGGGGCTAAAAGAGACCCAGTACTTC	CAISEYPLAGGLKETQYF
TRBV5-5	TRBJ1-6	few	TRBD1	TGTGCCAGCAGCCCGGGGACAGGGAGGGTATCCTCGGGCCTCCACTTT	CASSPGTGRVSSGLHF
TRBV12-3/TRBV12-4	TRBJ2-7	few	-	TGTGCCAGCAGTTTTGGTCGAAGAGGGACCGAGCAGTACTTC	CASSFGRRGTEQYF
TRBV7-6	TRBJ1-5	-	-	TGTGCCAGCAGCTTAAGCTGGAATCAGCCCCAGCATTTT	CASSLSWNQPQHF
TRBV24-1	TRBJ1-5	-	-	TGTGCCACCAGTGCTTCAAGCAATCAGCCCCAGCATTTT	CATSASSNQPQHF
TRBV28	TRBJ2-5	few	-	TGTGCCAGCAGTTTCCAGGGGATGGGGGAGACCCAGTACTTC	CASSFQGMGETQYF
TRBV7-8	TRBJ1-2	-	-	TGTGCCAGCAGCTTAGCGGGAAGGGAAGAGGGCTACACCTTC	CASSLAGREEGYTF
TRBV5-1	TRBJ1-4	few	-	TGCGCCAGCAGGGAGGCCTCTAATGAAAAACTGTTTTTT	CASREASNEKLFF
TRBV20-1	TRBJ1-6	-	-	TGCAGTGCTACACGACTCGGCGGACAGAGGAATTCACCCCTCCACTTT	CSATRLGGQRNSPLHF
TRBV7-9	TRBJ1-2	-	-	TGTGCCAGCAGCTATTTCCGGGACTATGGAGACGGCTACACCTTC	CASSYFRDYGDGYTF
TRBV12-3/TRBV12-4	TRBJ2-5	-	TRBD2	TGTGCCAGCAGTTATCTAGCGGGTGATAAGGCCCAGTACTTC	CASSYLAGDKAQYF
TRBV7-6	TRBJ2-7	few	-	TGTGCCAGCAGCTTAGAGCATCCGTGGGGGGACAATGAGCAGTACTTC	CASSLEHPWGDNEQYF
TRBV27	TRBJ2-3	-	-	TGTGCCAGCAGTCAAAAAAGACGAGTCTACGGGGACACAGATACGCAGTATTTT	CASSQKRRVYGDTDTQYF
TRBV5-1	TRBJ2-3	few	-	TGCGCCAGCAGCTTTCTAGGGCGGGGGCCAGATACGCAGTATTTT	CASSFLGRGPDTQYF
TRBV7-9	TRBJ2-7	once	TRBD1	TGTGCCAGCAGCTTTCAGCAGGGGGTTTTTTTCGAGCAGTACTTC	CASSFQQGVFFEQYF
TRBV20-1	TRBJ2-3	few	TRBD2	TGCAGTGCTAGCCAACGGGGGGGCCTGCACCCAGATACGCAGTATTTT	CSASQRGGLHPDTQYF
TRBV4-1	TRBJ1-4	few	-	TGCGCCAGCAGCCAAGTACTTGCAACTAATGAAAAACTGTTTTTT	CASSQVLATNEKLFF
TRBV3-1	TRBJ2-7	-	-	TGTGCCAGCAGCCCGTTGACAATGCGGGGCTACGAGCAGTACTTC	CASSPLTMRGYEQYF
TRBV6-5	TRBJ1-2	-	-	TGTGCCAGCAGTCCGGTTCCGAGGGTTATTGGCTACACCTTC	CASSPVPRVIGYTF
TRBV9	TRBJ2-1	-	-	TGTGCCAGCAGCGTAGTGACAGACAATGAGCAGTTCTTC	CASSVVTDNEQFF
TRBV5-1	TRBJ2-3	-	TRBD2	TGCGCCAGCAGCCTGGGACTAGCGGGGGGGCTTGATACGCAGTATTTT	CASSLGLAGGLDTQYF
TRBV7-6	TRBJ2-7	few	-	TGTGCCAGCAGCTTAGCGTGGCGGGGCGACCGGGGGAATGAGCAGTACTTC	CASSLAWRGDRGNEQYF
TRBV7-8	TRBJ1-2	-	-	TGTGCCAGCAGCTATTACCGGGGAACTAGCTACACCTTC	CASSYYRGTSYTF
TRBV6-2/TRBV6-3	TRBJ1-5	-	-	TGTGCCAGCAGTGATTTCGGGGCCTTGAGCAGTCAGCCCCAGCATTTT	CASSDFGALSSQPQHF
TRBV5-1	TRBJ1-2	few	TRBD1	TGCGCCAGCAGCTTGTATTACAGGGGTGACTATGGCTACACCTTC	CASSLYYRGDYGYTF
TRBV2	TRBJ1-1	-	-	TGTGCCAGCAGTGAATCACAGCTTGAAGCTTTCTTT	CASSESQLEAFF
TRBV7-6	TRBJ1-1	-	-	TGTGCCAGCAGCTTAGTTTTTTTCGGGGGAACGTCGGAAGCTTTCTTT	CASSLVFFGGTSEAFF
TRBV19	TRBJ1-5	-	-	TGTGCCAGCGTTGGGACGGCATATAGCAATCAGCCCCAGCATTTT	CASVGTAYSNQPQHF
TRBV20-1	TRBJ1-2	-	-	TGCAGTGTACTACCGCGGGGCTTCTATGGCTACACCTTC	CSVLPRGFYGYTF
TRBV9	TRBJ1-1	-	-	TGTGCCAGCAGCGTAGGGGCGGCCGTGATGAACACTGAAGCTTTCTTT	CASSVGAAVMNTEAFF
TRBV12-3/TRBV12-4	TRBJ1-1	-	-	TGTGCCAGCAGTTTGAGTAGGGGGGCTTTCTTT	CASSLSRGAFF
TRBV12-3/TRBV12-4	TRBJ2-3	few	-	TGTGCCAGCAGCCTAATAGGCGCGAGCACAGATACGCAGTATTTT	CASSLIGASTDTQYF
TRBV10-3	TRBJ1-2	-	-	TGTGCCACCTCAGGGGACGACTATGGCTACACCTTC	CATSGDDYGYTF
TRBV7-9	TRBJ2-2	once	-	TGTGCCAGCAGCCCCAAAACTAGGAACACCGGGGAGCTGTTTTTT	CASSPKTRNTGELFF
TRBV6-6	TRBJ1-5	few	-	TGTGCCAGCAGTTACTCGATAGGCCAGCCCCAGCATTTT	CASSYSIGQPQHF
TRBV20-1	TRBJ1-6	few	-	TGCAGTGCTAGGAAATTCGGGGGGCCTGATAATTCACCCCTCCACTTT	CSARKFGGPDNSPLHF
TRBV10-2	TRBJ2-5	few	-	TGCGCCAGCACCGTGAGGGGGAAAGAGACCCAGTACTTC	CASTVRGKETQYF
TRBV2	TRBJ2-3	many	TRBD2	TGTGCCAGCAGACGCGGGGGGGCAGCAGATACGCAGTATTTT	CASRRGGAADTQYF
TRBV20-1	TRBJ1-2	-	TRBD1	TGCAGTGCTACCGGGACAGGGGCCCAAGCTAACTATGGCTACACCTTC	CSATGTGAQANYGYTF
TRBV29-1	TRBJ1-1	-	TRBD1	TGCAGCGTTGCCGAGACAGGGGTGGAGGGAACTGAAGCTTTCTTT	CSVAETGVEGTEAFF